A selection of T cell receptor beta chains follows, all from one sample in a study of blood T cell repertoires in COVID-19. The table came from immunoSEQ multiplex PCR; TCRdb's copy has only in-frame clones and leaves some out. This sample has around 100,000 clones; approximately 89% occur once, and the top ten carry approximately 10%. The sequencing input was peripheral blood. These receptors all come from a man at least 80 years old with acute or convalescent COVID-19. CDR3s leave out the opening cysteine and the closing phenylalanine or tryptophan.

j_gene	v_gene	CDR3aa
TRBJ1-2	TRBV6-5	ASRGQGNYGYT
TRBJ2-5	TRBV7-2	ASSPGLAGETQY
TRBJ2-1	TRBV21-1	ASSKALAGRSYEQF
TRBJ2-1	TRBV11-2	ASSAGTSGLNEQF
TRBJ1-5	TRBV19	ASSTDNYYSNQPQH
TRBJ2-2	TRBV5-1	ASSLIAGTGELF
TRBJ2-1	TRBV3-1/TRBV3-2	ASSQQGAVYNEQF
TRBJ2-3	TRBV10-3	ASRDRGRYGTDTQY
TRBJ1-2	TRBV25-1	ASSNRELGYT
TRBJ1-1	TRBV6-5	ASPGQLNTEAF
TRBJ2-1	TRBV7-7	ASSLAPVDEQF
TRBJ1-4	TRBV25-1	ASSVRDSEKLF
TRBJ1-1	TRBV5-4	ASSLEQGIAF
TRBJ1-5	TRBV24-1	ATSDSQWNQPQH
TRBJ1-1	TRBV7-8	ASSSHDSLKTEAF
TRBJ1-2	TRBV7-8	ASSLGSGRGTYGYT
TRBJ1-1	TRBV10-3	AIGGRELDAEAF
TRBJ1-2	TRBV3-1/TRBV3-2	ASSQEIGRDYGYT
TRBJ1-6	TRBV7-9	ATSRSYNSPLH
TRBJ2-7	TRBV10-3	AISESPGAYEQY
TRBJ2-7	TRBV7-2	ASSSDRGGEQY
TRBJ2-6	TRBV12-3/TRBV12-4	ASSFSGANVLT
TRBJ2-1	TRBV7-6	ASSSPSGSGSRNEQF
TRBJ1-2	TRBV6-5	ASSRTEGYGYT
TRBJ1-6	TRBV4-2	ASSQPWEGTRNSPLH
TRBJ2-3	TRBV5-1	ASSLARGGPDTQY
TRBJ1-3	TRBV3-1/TRBV3-2	ASSTDRVHGNTIY
TRBJ2-3	TRBV6-2/TRBV6-3	ASSGGRRTDTQY
TRBJ1-1	TRBV9	ASSANTGEVAF
TRBJ1-2	TRBV3-1/TRBV3-2	ASSQMPGTGDGYT
TRBJ1-2	TRBV9	ASTRGYT
TRBJ2-5	TRBV10-3	AISPKQGRSETQY
TRBJ2-7	TRBV30	AWRLQDTSYEQY
TRBJ1-2	TRBV6-5	ASSYRGDRSYGYT
TRBJ1-6	TRBV27	ASSSFGPRAPLH
TRBJ1-5	TRBV7-8	ASSVQEMGNQPQH
TRBJ1-1	TRBV10-2	ASSGQKNTEAF
TRBJ2-7	TRBV6-5	ASTSRDRVLDEQY
TRBJ2-3	TRBV5-4	ASSRWGPLY
TRBJ2-1	TRBV7-3	ASSLLGQGYNEQF
TRBJ1-4	TRBV15	ATRAGSTNEKLF
TRBJ2-5	TRBV15	ATSVDRDRGRETQY
TRBJ1-1	TRBV5-1	ASSLRLTGGIDTEAF
TRBJ1-2	TRBV7-8	ASSFQGIYGYT
TRBJ2-5	TRBV9	ASSVWGGEETQY
TRBJ1-1	TRBV3-1/TRBV3-2	ASSQPGSTEAF
TRBJ2-1	TRBV5-4	ASRTGTSGSYNEQF
TRBJ1-2	TRBV18	ASSPDRDTFYGYT
TRBJ1-5	TRBV6-6	ASSYGEGNQPQH
TRBJ2-3	TRBV5-3	ARSLLAGVIDTQY
TRBJ2-5	TRBV5-1	ASSPGQTAETQY
TRBJ2-7	TRBV10-3	AISSDREEY
TRBJ1-2	TRBV28	ASSWQGAPYGYT